This passage covers 15 T cell receptor beta chains from one sample sequenced in a study of blood T cell dynamics during melanoma immunotherapy. The data were produced by immunoSEQ multiplex PCR, yet TCRdb's version contains in-frame clones alone and is incomplete. Among almost 25,000 clones listed, around 88% were seen once. Sample time point: pre-treatment baseline. The sequenced sample was blood, obtained from a patient treated with checkpoint blockade. These receptor sequences come from a human donor with melanoma.

This clone showed up just once. The CDR3 DNA is TGTGCCAGCAGACAGGGGAAGACCTACGAGCAGTACTTC. Translation gives CASRQGKTYEQYF. The V call is TRBV2, the J call TRBJ2-7; 7 positions match TRBD1. Per the germline V gene, CDR1 is SNHLY and CDR2 is FYNNEI. Losses at the gene ends were 6 bases for V and 2 bases for J; bases not matched to a gene: 4. The CDR3 covers 13 residues. Variable domain in full (rest from reference TRBV2 and TRBJ2-7): EPEVTQTPSHQVTQMGQEVILRCVPISNHLYFYWYRQILGQKVEFLVSFYNNEISEKSEIFDDQFSVERPDGSNFTLKIRSTKLEDSAMYFCASRQGKTYEQYFGPGTRLTVT.

V and J are TRBV12-2 and TRBJ2-7; the table's D call, TRBD1, was not checked against the DNA. TRBV12-2 is a pseudogene segment. This CDR3 has 19 residues. CDR3 bases: TGTGCAAGTCGCTCCCGATACACCTTTCCGGGACAGGGGCCCTACGAGCAGTACTTC. Its translation: CASRSRYTFPGQGPYEQYF.

The sample holds a few counts of this clone. The V gene is TRBV15, the J gene TRBJ2-1; 15 bases fit TRBD2. The V gene end was trimmed by 5 bases and the J gene end by 9 bases; junction bases not matched to a gene: 8. Germline values: CDR1 LNHNV, CDR2 YYDKDF (reference sequence). CDR3 length: 16 amino acids. In DNA, the CDR3 is TGTGCCACCAGCGGACTAGCGGGAGGGCCCGAGAGTGAGCAGTTCTTC. This codes for CATSGLAGGPESEQFF.

The J gene is TRBJ2-3, the V gene TRBV29-1; D is undetermined. V shed 7 bases and J shed 6 bases, with 11 bases lying between them. The CDR3 is made up of 11 amino acids. Germline CDR1 reads SQVTM; CDR2 reads ANQGSEA. Written as DNA, the CDR3 is TGCAGCGCCTCCTTCCTCGATACGCAGTATTTT. This translates into CSASFLDTQYF.

This clone has just one count. This chain links TRBV5-4 with TRBJ1-2, with 9 positions matching TRBD1. Germline CDR1 reads SGHNT; CDR2 reads YYREEE (reference sequence). Trimming cost V 4 bases and J 4 bases; bases outside gene matches: 11. This CDR3 contains 16 residues. CDR3 sequence reads: CASSQLGTGNSYGYTF. The CDR3 coding sequence is TGTGCCAGCAGCCAGCTCGGGACAGGGAATTCCTATGGCTACACCTTC.

The CDR3 region has the DNA TGTGCCAGCAGTGTTCCAGGGGCGAAGCAGTTCTTC. It yields the protein CASSVPGAKQFF. V usage is TRBV2 and J usage is TRBJ2-1; D possibly corresponds to TRBD1 (6 bases). The CDR3 extends over 12 amino acids. V lost 4 bases and J 11 bases, leaving 12 bases between the germline ends. The germline CDR1 and CDR2 sequences are SNHLY and FYNNEI.

The chain recombines TRBV7-8 with TRBJ1-1; D is possibly TRBD1 (6 bases). V was cut by 1 base and J by 4 bases, with 10 bases left in between. The germline CDR1 and CDR2 sequences are SGHVS and FQNEAQ. The CDR3 totals 14 residues. In DNA, the CDR3 is TGTGCCAGCAGCTTAGGGCAGGGGCGCACTGAAGCTTTCTTT. Translated: CASSLGQGRTEAFF. Full variable domain (remainder filled in from reference TRBV7-8 and TRBJ1-1): GAGVSQSPRYKVAKRGQDVALRCDPISGHVSLFWYQQALGQGPEFLTYFQNEAQLDKSGLPSDRFFAERPEGSVSTLKIQRTQQEDSAVYLCASSLGQGRTEAFFGQGTRLTVV.

The CDR3 protein is CASSLISGEQFF. The CDR3 DNA reads as TGTGCCAGCAGCTTAATCAGCGGTGAGCAGTTCTTC. The chain carries TRBV7-2 and TRBJ2-1, with a tentative D call TRBD2 (5 bases). This CDR3 contains 12 residues. V gave up 2 bases and J gave up 9 bases, with 8 bases separating them. Germline CDR1 is SGHTA and CDR2 is FQGNSA.

The chain uses TRBV9 and TRBJ2-1, with D uncertain. CDR1 is SGDLS and CDR2 is YYNGEE in the germline V gene. CDR3 length: 15 amino acids. Between the trimmed V and J ends, which lost 0 bases and 0 bases, there was a span of 7 bases. The CDR3 region is CASSVGASSYNEQFF. As DNA, the CDR3 is TGTGCCAGCAGCGTAGGCGCAAGCTCCTACAATGAGCAGTTCTTC.

This clone was counted only a few times. The rearrangement links TRBV11-2 to TRBJ2-3; TRBD1 aligns across 8 bases. Trimming took 6 bases from V and 1 from J; bases not matched to a gene: 9. The CDR3 runs to 16 residues. Germline assignment: CDR1 SGHAT and CDR2 FQNNGV. The CDR3 protein is CASRRLQGAGTDTQYF. CDR3 bases: TGTGCCAGCAGAAGGCTCCAGGGGGCAGGCACAGATACGCAGTATTTT.

The chain is built from TRBV29-1 and TRBJ1-1; D perhaps matches TRBD1 (5 bases). The CDR3 has 13 amino acids. Trimming removed 7 bases from V and 0 bases from J, with 12 bases in between. Germline loops: CDR1 SQVTM, CDR2 ANQGSEA. The CDR3 region has the DNA TGCAGCGGGGGGTTCGGCCTGAACACTGAAGCTTTCTTT. Protein product: CSGGFGLNTEAFF.

The genes are TRBV5-4 and TRBJ1-6, with TRBD1 as a possible D gene (5 bases). Trimming stripped 4 bases from V and 7 bases from J, with 12 bases between. This CDR3 region has 14 residues. Germline V gene data show CDR1 as SGHNT and CDR2 as YYREEE (reference sequence). In DNA, the CDR3 is TGTGCCAGCAGCGACGGACAAGTGAATTCACCCCTCCACTTT. Translation: CASSDGQVNSPLHF.

The chain combines TRBV11-2 with TRBJ2-7; 7 bases are a match to TRBD2. The V gene's germline CDR1 is SGHAT and CDR2 FQNNGV. V lost 1 base to trimming and J lost 13 bases; unmatched junction nucleotides: 7. The CDR3 has 12 amino acids. CDR3 protein: CASSLAGEGFYF. CDR3 sequence (DNA): TGTGCCAGCAGCTTAGCGGGGGAGGGGTTCTACTTC.

This chain connects TRBV6-1 to TRBJ2-7; 8 positions match TRBD1. Trimming removed 0 bases from V and 1 base from J; junction bases left unmatched: 14. CDR1 is MNHNS, CDR2 SASEGT, per germline. The CDR3 is 19 residues long. CDR3 residues: CASSEATGRGRFWSYEQYF. In DNA, the CDR3 is TGTGCCAGCAGTGAAGCGACCGGCAGGGGGCGGTTCTGGTCCTACGAGCAGTACTTC.

The chain couples TRBV28 to TRBJ1-5, with 9 bases aligning to TRBD1. CDR1 is MDHEN, CDR2 SYDVKM, per germline. The V segment lost 7 bases and the J segment 2 bases; nucleotides outside the gene matches: 9. This CDR3 contains 16 residues. Here the CDR3 DNA reads TGTGCCAGCACGGACAGGGGCAGGGGTGGCAATCAGCCCCAGCATTTT. It specifies CASTDRGRGGNQPQHF.